A few counts support the clone carrying this TCR beta chain. No antigen is known for it. This entry is derived from a study of blood T cells in healthy people across ages. The study, taken as a whole, reports: It was the long-lived donors that had more naive CD4+ cells and higher diversity than aged donors.

The CDR3 consists of 15 residues. Trimming removed 0 bases at V and 8 bases at J, with 16 bases between. Germline loops: CDR1 LGHDT, CDR2 YNNKEL (reference sequence). Sample-barcoded 5' priming and a J-beta primer mix drove a second PCR of about 6 to 12 cycles. MiXCR, applied by TCRdb to the 5' RACE reads, yields one record per CDR3 protein. Of about 1,600,000 distinct CDR3 sequences listed, 42% are singletons. This chain links TRBV3-1 with TRBJ1-2; D is unclear. Sequenced input: blood. The source of this sequence is a woman between 18 and 30 years old in good health. The CDR3 loop is CASSQDWPGLRGYTF. In nucleotides, the CDR3 is TGTGCCAGCAGCCAAGATTGGCCCGGCCTGCGAGGCTACACCTTC.